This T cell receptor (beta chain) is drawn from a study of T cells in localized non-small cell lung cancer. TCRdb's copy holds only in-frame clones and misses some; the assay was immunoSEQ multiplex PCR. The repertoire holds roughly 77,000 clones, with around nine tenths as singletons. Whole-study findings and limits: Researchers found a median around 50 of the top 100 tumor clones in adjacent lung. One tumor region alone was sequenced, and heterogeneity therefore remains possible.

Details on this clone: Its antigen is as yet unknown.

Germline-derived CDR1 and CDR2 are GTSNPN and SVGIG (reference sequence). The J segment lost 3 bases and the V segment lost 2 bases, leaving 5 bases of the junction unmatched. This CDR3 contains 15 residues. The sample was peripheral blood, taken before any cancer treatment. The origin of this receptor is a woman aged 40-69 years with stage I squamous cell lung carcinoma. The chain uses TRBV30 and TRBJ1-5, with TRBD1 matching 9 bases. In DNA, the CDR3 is TGTGCCTGGAGTAAGAGGGACAGGGACAATCAGCCCCAGCATTTT. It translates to CAWSKRDRDNQPQHF.